Included here is one T cell receptor (beta chain) sequence, with context. Antigen: not known. Only cases whose brain tissue showed the highest T cell transcript signatures were sequenced. Pre-surgery treatment included at least one anti-epileptic drug. Trimming removed 1 base at V and 2 bases at J, with 12 bases between. The CDR3 length is 15 residues. Germline values: CDR1 MGHRA, CDR2 YSYEKL. TCRdb's copy holds only in-frame clones and misses some; the assay was immunoSEQ multiplex PCR. This sample yields tens of thousands of clones, of which around 90% are seen a single time; approximately 25% belongs to the top ten. This entry belongs to a study of brain T cells in children with intractable seizures. Study results and limitations: HCMV serostatus was not known, and viral specificity came from CDR3 similarity only. Pre-surgery blood may have been undersampled, hiding some clones.

This specimen consisted of peripheral blood, obtained at surgery. The receptor comes from a girl aged 2 to 9 with Rasmussen encephalitis and intractable seizures. The chain has TRBV4-1 and TRBJ2-7, with D uncertain. The CDR3, as DNA: TGCGCCAGCAGCCAAGCGCCAACTGATGCCTACGAGCAGTACTTC. Translated, it gives CASSQAPTDAYEQYF.